This is a list of T cell receptor beta chains from one sample in a study of T cells in Graves' hyperthyroidism and ophthalmopathy. TCRdb reprocessed the multiplex PCR reads with MiXCR, giving one entry per CDR3 protein. This table holds nearly 750,000 distinct CDR3 sequences, approximately 40% found once. Sequencing was done on a sample of blood. The receptor set was obtained from a woman in her 40s with Graves' hyperthyroidism. Both conserved end residues are part of each CDR3. D genes are given only for firm matches. The size of a clone is reported for some rows only, either as once, few or many, or as a class for expanded clones.

d_gene	v_gene	j_gene	abundance	CDR3nt	CDR3aa
TRBD1	TRBV9	TRBJ2-7	-	TGTGCCACCGTGTCGGGACAGGGATCCTCCTACGAGCAGTACTTC	CATVSGQGSSYEQYF
-	TRBV2	TRBJ2-2	-	TGTGCCAGCAGCTGGGGGCAGAAGGGGGAGCTGTTTTTT	CASSWGQKGELFF
TRBD1	TRBV25-1	TRBJ2-6	-	TGTGCGGTACAGGGGACTGGGGCCAACGTCCTGACTTTC	CAVQGTGANVLTF
-	TRBV10-3	TRBJ1-5	many	TGTGCCACCGAGGAGCGAGAGGATCGTCAGCCCCAGCATTTT	CATEEREDRQPQHF
TRBD1	TRBV6-5	TRBJ1-1	few	TGTGCCAGCCTAGCCACAGGGGCGCTCAATGAAGCTTTCTTT	CASLATGALNEAFF
-	TRBV19	TRBJ1-4	many	TGTGCATCGAGAGCGGCAACTAATGAAAAACTGTTTTTT	CASRAATNEKLFF
TRBD1	TRBV29-1	TRBJ1-2	many	TGCAGCGTAGGATCCGGGACAGGGGACTATGGCTACACCTTC	CSVGSGTGDYGYTF
TRBD1	TRBV12-3/TRBV12-4	TRBJ1-2	few	TGTGCCAGCAGCCCTGAAGGGGGCCTGGACTATGGCTACACCTTC	CASSPEGGLDYGYTF
-	TRBV7-2	TRBJ1-2	-	TGTGCCAGTTCCCAGGACGCGGGTGGCTACACCTTC	CASSQDAGGYTF
TRBD2	TRBV19	TRBJ2-7	many	TGTGCCAGTAGTATGACTAGCGGGAGGTTCTACGAGCAGTACTTC	CASSMTSGRFYEQYF
-	TRBV25-1	TRBJ2-2	many	TGTGCCAGCAGTGACCTAGGTCGTTCCACCGGGGAGCTGTTTTTT	CASSDLGRSTGELFF
-	TRBV20-1	TRBJ1-3	-	TGCAGTGCTACCGGGAGCTATGGCTACACCATATATTTT	CSATGSYGYTIYF
TRBD2	TRBV7-2	TRBJ2-3	-	TGTGCCAGCAGCTCCGGGAGGGGGACGCAGTATTTT	CASSSGRGTQYF
-	TRBV6-5	TRBJ2-2	-	TGTGCCATCAGTTACAACAGGGTAGAGCTGCTTTTT	CAISYNRVELLF
-	TRBV4-3	TRBJ1-6	many	TGCGCCAGCAGCCCTCTCCCCTGGTACGGTAATTCACCCCTCCACTTT	CASSPLPWYGNSPLHF
-	TRBV7-2	TRBJ1-2	few	TGTGCCAGCAGCTTAGTCTTTGGGTACTATGGCTACACCTTC	CASSLVFGYYGYTF
-	TRBV5-5	TRBJ1-5	-	TGTGCCAGCAGCGGATACCGGGACCGCGGGAATCAGCCCCAGCATTTT	CASSGYRDRGNQPQHF
-	TRBV28	TRBJ2-7	few	TGTGCCAGCAGTTCGGGACTCCACTACGAGCAGTACTTC	CASSSGLHYEQYF
TRBD1	TRBV20-1	TRBJ1-5	few	TGCAGTGCTACCCGGTGGGGACAGGGGGGAGGGCAGCCCCAGCATTTT	CSATRWGQGGGQPQHF
TRBD1	TRBV5-1	TRBJ2-2	-	TGCGCCAGCAGCGAACAGGGGGCTTGGAACACCGGGGAGCTGTTTTTT	CASSEQGAWNTGELFF
TRBD1	TRBV7-9	TRBJ2-2	-	TGTGCCAGCAGCTTTTTTAACAGGGGGACCGGGGAGCTGTTTTTT	CASSFFNRGTGELFF
-	TRBV5-1	TRBJ2-2	-	TGCGCCAGCGTGGCGGGTGATACGAACACCGGGGAGCTGTTTTTT	CASVAGDTNTGELFF
TRBD1	TRBV7-9	TRBJ2-7	many	TGTGCCAGCAGCCTCACGCCGGGACAGGGTGACGAGCAGTACTTC	CASSLTPGQGDEQYF
-	TRBV19	TRBJ1-2	few	TGTGCCAGTAGATGGGGTGATGGCTACACCTTC	CASRWGDGYTF
-	TRBV20-1	TRBJ2-5	-	TGCAGTGCTAGAGCGCAGGAGGGGAAAGAGACCCAGTACTTC	CSARAQEGKETQYF
TRBD1	TRBV9	TRBJ1-2	many	TGTGCCAGCAGCGTAACGGGGCAGGGGGCCTATGGCTACACCTTC	CASSVTGQGAYGYTF
-	TRBV7-6	TRBJ1-3	-	TGTGCCAGCAGCCTTCTTCCCCTCTCTGGAAACACCATATATTTT	CASSLLPLSGNTIYF
TRBD1	TRBV12-3/TRBV12-4	TRBJ1-5	-	TGTGCCAGCAGTTTATATGAGGGGGCGGGTCAGCCCCAGCATTTT	CASSLYEGAGQPQHF
-	TRBV6-5	TRBJ1-5	many	TGTGCCAGCAGCCTTCACAGTAACAATCAGCCCCAGCATTTT	CASSLHSNNQPQHF
TRBD2	TRBV10-3	TRBJ2-7	many	TGTGCCATCAGTCAAGGGGGACTAGTCTACGAGCAGTACTTC	CAISQGGLVYEQYF
TRBD1	TRBV19	TRBJ1-1	many	TGTGCCAGTAGTTGGACAGGGAGGACTGAAGCTTTCTTT	CASSWTGRTEAFF
-	TRBV4-1	TRBJ1-5	few	TGCGCCAGCAGCCTAACATCGGGGGCCACCAATCAGCCCCAGCATTTT	CASSLTSGATNQPQHF
-	TRBV15	TRBJ1-4	-	TGTGCCACCGTCGGTTTCGGGGGGGGAGAAAAACTGTTTTTT	CATVGFGGGEKLFF
TRBD2	TRBV5-1	TRBJ2-5	-	TGCGCCAGCAGCTTCGGGGTAGCGGGAGGGTCTCGGGAGACCCAGTACTTC	CASSFGVAGGSRETQYF
-	TRBV7-8	TRBJ2-5	-	TGTGCCAGCTCACCACCCCGCCCCGGGACTGCCGAGACCCAGTACTTC	CASSPPRPGTAETQYF
-	TRBV7-2	TRBJ1-2	-	TGCGCCAGCAGCCGAAAGTTTGGGACGGATGGCTCTAACTATGGCTACACCTTC	CASSRKFGTDGSNYGYTF
-	TRBV7-8	TRBJ2-7	many	TGTGCCAGCAGCTCCTCCTTAGGACAGTCCTACGAGCAGTACTTC	CASSSSLGQSYEQYF
-	TRBV29-1	TRBJ1-2	few	TGCAGCGTTTCCTCCGGGACTCCATGGGTCAGGGCAGGCTACACCTTC	CSVSSGTPWVRAGYTF
-	TRBV6-5	TRBJ2-7	-	TGTGCCAGCAGTTACTCAAAACTTGGGACATCCTACGAGCAGTACTTC	CASSYSKLGTSYEQYF
TRBD2	TRBV10-3	TRBJ2-2	many	TGTGCCATCAGTGAGTCGGTAGCGGGGGCGAACACCGGGGAGCTGTTTTTT	CAISESVAGANTGELFF
TRBD1	TRBV6-2/TRBV6-3	TRBJ2-7	many	TGTGCCAGCAGTTACGCGACAGGGGGAAGGGACGAGCAGTACTTC	CASSYATGGRDEQYF
-	TRBV25-1	TRBJ1-2	many	TGTGCCAGCAGTGGCGGGGCAGGGGATGGCTACACCTTC	CASSGGAGDGYTF
-	TRBV5-6	TRBJ1-5	-	TGTGCCAGCCGCCACGGAGGGGGGACAAATCACCAGCCCCAGCATTTT	CASRHGGGTNHQPQHF
TRBD1	TRBV5-1	TRBJ2-2	-	TGCGCCAGCAGCCCCACGACACAGGGGTTCACCGGGGAGCTGTTTTTT	CASSPTTQGFTGELFF
-	TRBV2	TRBJ2-7	many	TGTGCCAGCAGTTTTCGCGAGCAGTACTTC	CASSFREQYF
-	TRBV28	TRBJ1-1	many	TGTGCCAGCAGTTTGATAGACACTGAAGCTTTCTTT	CASSLIDTEAFF
-	TRBV20-1	TRBJ2-7	-	TGCAGTGTTAGAGATCGGAGGGATCCCTCCTACGAGCAGTACTTC	CSVRDRRDPSYEQYF
-	TRBV7-9	TRBJ1-1	few	TGCGCCAGCAGCCAAGATCGACACAGACCAGAAGCTTTCTTT	CASSQDRHRPEAFF
-	TRBV11-2	TRBJ2-6	many	TGTGCCAGCAGCTTAGAATCTCAGGGCTTAGGCGTCCTGACTTTC	CASSLESQGLGVLTF
-	TRBV10-3	TRBJ2-7	many	TGTGCCATCAGTGAGTCGACGGGGCCCTACGAGCAGTACTTC	CAISESTGPYEQYF
-	TRBV24-1	TRBJ2-5	many	TGTGCCACCGCTGGGGGTTACGAGACCCAGTACTTC	CATAGGYETQYF
-	TRBV2	TRBJ2-7	-	TGTGCCAGCAGTCGACAGGCAACCTACGAGCAGTACTTC	CASSRQATYEQYF
TRBD1	TRBV29-1	TRBJ2-7	many	TGCAGCGTTCAGGCAGGGGGAAGTTCCTACGAGCAGTACTTC	CSVQAGGSSYEQYF
-	TRBV12-3/TRBV12-4	TRBJ1-2	-	TGTGCCAGCAGTCGGACGGGCCCTTACTATTATGGCTACACCTTC	CASSRTGPYYYGYTF
TRBD1	TRBV2	TRBJ2-7	few	TGTGCCAGCAGTAGGACAGGGAGCGCCTACGAGCAGTACTTC	CASSRTGSAYEQYF
-	TRBV20-1	TRBJ1-1	many	TGCAGTGCTAGTCGAGGTCCAGGGCAAGGTCGAGCTTTCTTT	CSASRGPGQGRAFF
-	TRBV25-1	TRBJ1-4	-	TGTGCCAGCAGTGGATGGACACTCCGTAATGAAAAACTGTTTTTT	CASSGWTLRNEKLFF